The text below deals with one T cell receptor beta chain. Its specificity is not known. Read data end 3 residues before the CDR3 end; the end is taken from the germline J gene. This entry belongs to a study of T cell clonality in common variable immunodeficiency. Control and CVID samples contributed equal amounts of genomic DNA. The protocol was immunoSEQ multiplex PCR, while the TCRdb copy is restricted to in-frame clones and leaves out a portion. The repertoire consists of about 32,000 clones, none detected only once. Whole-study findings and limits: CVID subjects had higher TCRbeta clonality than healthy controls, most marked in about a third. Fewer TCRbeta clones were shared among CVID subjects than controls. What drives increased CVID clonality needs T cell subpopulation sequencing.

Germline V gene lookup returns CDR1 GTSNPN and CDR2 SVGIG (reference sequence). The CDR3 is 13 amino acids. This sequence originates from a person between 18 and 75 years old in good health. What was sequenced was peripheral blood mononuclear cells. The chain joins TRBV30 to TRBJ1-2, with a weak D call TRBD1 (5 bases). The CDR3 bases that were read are TGTGCCTCCTCGGGCCAACGGGGGAATGAC. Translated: CASSGQRGND. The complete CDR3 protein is CASSGQRGNDYTF.